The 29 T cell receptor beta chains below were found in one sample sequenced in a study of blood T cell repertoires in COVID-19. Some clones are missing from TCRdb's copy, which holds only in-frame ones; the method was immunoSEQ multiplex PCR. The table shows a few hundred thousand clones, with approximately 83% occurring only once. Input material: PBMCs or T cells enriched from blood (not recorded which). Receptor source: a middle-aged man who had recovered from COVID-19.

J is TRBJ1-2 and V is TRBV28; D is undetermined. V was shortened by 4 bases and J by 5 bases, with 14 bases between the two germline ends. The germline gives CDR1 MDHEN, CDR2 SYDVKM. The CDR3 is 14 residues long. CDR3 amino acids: CASSSYRVRYGYTF. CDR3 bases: TGTGCCAGCAGTTCGTATCGGGTGCGGTATGGCTACACCTTC.

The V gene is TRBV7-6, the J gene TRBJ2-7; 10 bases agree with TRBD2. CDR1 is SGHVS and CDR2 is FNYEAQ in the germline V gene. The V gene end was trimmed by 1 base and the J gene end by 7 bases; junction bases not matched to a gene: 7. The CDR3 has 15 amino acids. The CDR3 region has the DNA TGTGCCAGCAGCTTAGAGCCAGCGGGAGGGTGGGAGCAGTACTTC. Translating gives CASSLEPAGGWEQYF. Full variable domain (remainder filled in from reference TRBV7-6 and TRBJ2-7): GAGVSQSPRYKVTKRGQDVALRCDPISGHVSLYWYRQALGQGPEFLTYFNYEAQQDKSGLPNDRFSAERPEGSISTLTIQRTEQRDSAMYRCASSLEPAGGWEQYFGPGTRLTVT.

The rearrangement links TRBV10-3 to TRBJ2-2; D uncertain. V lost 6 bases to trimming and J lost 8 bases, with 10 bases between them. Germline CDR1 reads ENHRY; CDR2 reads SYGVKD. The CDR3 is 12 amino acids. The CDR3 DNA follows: TGTGCCATCAGGAAGGAGAGGGGGGAGCTGTTTTTT. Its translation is CAIRKERGELFF.

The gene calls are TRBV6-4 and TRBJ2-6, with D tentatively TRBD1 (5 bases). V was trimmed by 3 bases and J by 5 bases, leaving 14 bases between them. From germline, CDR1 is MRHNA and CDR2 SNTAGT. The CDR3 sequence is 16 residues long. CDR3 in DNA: TGTGCCAGCAGTGAGATGTGGGGCTGGAGGGCCAACGTCCTGACTTTC. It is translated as CASSEMWGWRANVLTF.

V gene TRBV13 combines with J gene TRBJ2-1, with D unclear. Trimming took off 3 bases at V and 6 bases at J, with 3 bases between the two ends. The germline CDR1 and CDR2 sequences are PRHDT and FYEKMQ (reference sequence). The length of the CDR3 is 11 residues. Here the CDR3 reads CASSFSNEQFF. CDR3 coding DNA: TGTGCCAGCAGCTTCAGCAATGAGCAGTTCTTC.

As DNA, the CDR3 is TGTGCTAGTGGTTCTCAGGCTCCCTACAATGAGCAGTTCTTC. Residues: CASGSQAPYNEQFF. This chain uses TRBV12-5 with TRBJ2-1; D gene uncertain. The CDR3 is 14 residues long. Per germline, CDR1 LGHNT and CDR2 FRNRAP. Trimming shortened V by 4 bases and J by 2 bases, and 9 bases separated the two germline ends. The variable domain in full, with the rest retrieved from reference TRBV12-5 and TRBJ2-1, is DARVTQTPRHKVTEMGQEVTMRCQPILGHNTVFWYRQTMMQGLELLAYFRNRAPLDDSGMPKDRFSAEMPDATLATLKIQPSEPRDSAVYFCASGSQAPYNEQFFGPGTRLTVL.

The CDR3 spells CASSPFSNYEQYF. For the CDR3, the DNA is TGTGCCAGCAGCCCCTTTAGCAACTACGAGCAGTACTTC. The V call is TRBV9, the J call TRBJ2-7; D unclear. This CDR3 has 13 residues. Trimming left V 4 bases short and J 3 bases short, with 11 bases between. In germline, CDR1 is SGDLS, CDR2 YYNGEE.

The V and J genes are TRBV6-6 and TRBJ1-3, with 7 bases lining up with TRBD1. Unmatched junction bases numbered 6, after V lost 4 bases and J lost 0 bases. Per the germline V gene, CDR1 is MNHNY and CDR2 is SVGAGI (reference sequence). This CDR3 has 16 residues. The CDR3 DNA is TGTGCCAGCAGTTTACAGGGGCCCGGCTCTGGAAACACCATATATTTT. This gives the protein CASSLQGPGSGNTIYF.

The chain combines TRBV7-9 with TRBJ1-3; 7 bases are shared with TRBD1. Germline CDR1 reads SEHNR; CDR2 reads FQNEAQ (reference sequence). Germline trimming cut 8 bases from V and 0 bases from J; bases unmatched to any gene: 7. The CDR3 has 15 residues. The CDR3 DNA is TGTGCCAGCGGGGACAGTCTTTACTCTGGAAACACCATATATTTT. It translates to CASGDSLYSGNTIYF.

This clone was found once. The CDR3 DNA follows: TGTGCCAGCAGCTGGGACTTTTCAATATACGAGCAGTACTTC. It specifies CASSWDFSIYEQYF. V usage is TRBV5-5 and J usage is TRBJ2-7, with D perhaps matching TRBD2 (6 bases). The ends were cut back, 3 bases at V and 4 bases at J, with 14 bases in the middle. The V gene's germline CDR1 is SGHKS and CDR2 YYEKEE (reference sequence). This CDR3 is built from 14 residues.

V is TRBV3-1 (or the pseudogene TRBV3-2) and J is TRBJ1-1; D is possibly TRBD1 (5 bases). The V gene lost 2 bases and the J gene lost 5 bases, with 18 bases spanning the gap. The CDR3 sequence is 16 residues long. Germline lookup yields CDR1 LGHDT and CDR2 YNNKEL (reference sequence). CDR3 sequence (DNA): TGTGCCAGCAGCCAATTCCGGGACGGGGGGGTTACTGAAGCTTTCTTT. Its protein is CASSQFRDGGVTEAFF.

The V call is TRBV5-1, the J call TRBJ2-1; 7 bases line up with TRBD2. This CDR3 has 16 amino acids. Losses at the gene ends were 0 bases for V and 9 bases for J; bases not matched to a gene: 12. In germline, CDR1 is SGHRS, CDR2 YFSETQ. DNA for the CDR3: TGCGCCAGCAGCTTGGGAGGGTGGGAAGCGGGGACTGAGCAGTTCTTC. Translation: CASSLGGWEAGTEQFF.

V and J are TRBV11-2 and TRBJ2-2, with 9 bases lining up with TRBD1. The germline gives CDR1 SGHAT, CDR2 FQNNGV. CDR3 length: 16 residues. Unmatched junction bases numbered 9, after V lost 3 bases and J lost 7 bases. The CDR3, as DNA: TGTGCCAGCAGCTTTACAGGGGGCTCGGCTTACGGGGAGCTGTTTTTT. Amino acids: CASSFTGGSAYGELFF.

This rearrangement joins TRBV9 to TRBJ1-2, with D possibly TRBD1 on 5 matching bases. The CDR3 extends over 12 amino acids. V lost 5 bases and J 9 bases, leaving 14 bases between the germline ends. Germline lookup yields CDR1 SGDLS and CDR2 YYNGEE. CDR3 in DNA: TGTGCCAGCAGTTCCGCCGGACACCGCTACACCTTC. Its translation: CASSSAGHRYTF.

The CDR3 region is CASSLGQGPEAFF. CDR3 DNA sequence: TGTGCCAGCAGTCTTGGACAGGGCCCTGAAGCTTTCTTT. The chain employs TRBV6-5 and TRBJ1-1, with 8 bases fitting TRBD1. The CDR3 totals 13 residues. The J segment lost 6 bases and the V segment lost 5 bases, leaving 5 bases of the junction unmatched. Germline CDR1 and CDR2: MNHEY and SVGAGI.

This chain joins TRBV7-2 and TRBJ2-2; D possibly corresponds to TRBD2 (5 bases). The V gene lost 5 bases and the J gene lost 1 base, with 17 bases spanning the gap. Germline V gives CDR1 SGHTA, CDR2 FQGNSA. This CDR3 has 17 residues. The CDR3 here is CASSPPGVNWNTGELFF. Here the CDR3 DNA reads TGTGCCAGCAGCCCTCCCGGGGTGAATTGGAACACCGGGGAGCTGTTTTTT.

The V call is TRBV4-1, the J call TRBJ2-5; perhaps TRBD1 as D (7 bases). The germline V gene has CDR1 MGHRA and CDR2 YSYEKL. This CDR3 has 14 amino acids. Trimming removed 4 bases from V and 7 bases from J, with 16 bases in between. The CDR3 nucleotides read TGCGCCAGCAGCCTAACTGACAGGGAGGTGACCCAGTACTTC. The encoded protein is CASSLTDREVTQYF.

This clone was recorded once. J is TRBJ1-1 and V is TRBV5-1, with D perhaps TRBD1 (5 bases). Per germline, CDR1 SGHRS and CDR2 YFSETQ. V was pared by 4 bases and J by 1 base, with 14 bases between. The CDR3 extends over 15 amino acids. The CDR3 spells CASSHGGKRNTEAFF. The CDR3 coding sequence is TGCGCCAGCAGCCACGGGGGGAAGAGGAACACTGAAGCTTTCTTT.

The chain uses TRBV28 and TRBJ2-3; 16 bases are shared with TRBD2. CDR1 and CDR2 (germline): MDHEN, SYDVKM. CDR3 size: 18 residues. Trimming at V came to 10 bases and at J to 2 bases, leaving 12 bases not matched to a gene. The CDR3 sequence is CATTGTSGRAQSTDTQYF. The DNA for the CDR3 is TGTGCCACCACCGGGACTAGCGGGAGGGCCCAGTCCACAGATACGCAGTATTTT. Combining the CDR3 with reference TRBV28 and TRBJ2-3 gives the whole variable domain DVKVTQSSRYLVKRTGEKVFLECVQDMDHENMFWYRQDPGLGLRLIYFSYDVKMKEKGDIPEGYSVSREKKERFSLILESASTNQTSMYLCATTGTSGRAQSTDTQYFGPGTRLTVL.

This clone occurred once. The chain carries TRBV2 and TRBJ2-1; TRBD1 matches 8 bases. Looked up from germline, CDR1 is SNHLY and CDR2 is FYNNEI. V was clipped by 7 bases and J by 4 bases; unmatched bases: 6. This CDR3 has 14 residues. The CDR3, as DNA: TGTGCCAGCAAACGGGACAGGTCTTACAATGAGCAGTTCTTC. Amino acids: CASKRDRSYNEQFF.

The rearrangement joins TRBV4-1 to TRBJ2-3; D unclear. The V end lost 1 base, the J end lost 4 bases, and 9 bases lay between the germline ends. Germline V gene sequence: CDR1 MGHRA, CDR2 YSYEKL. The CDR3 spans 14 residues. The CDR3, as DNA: TGCGCCAGCAGCCAAGCGAGCTCGGCAGATACGCAGTATTTT. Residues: CASSQASSADTQYF.

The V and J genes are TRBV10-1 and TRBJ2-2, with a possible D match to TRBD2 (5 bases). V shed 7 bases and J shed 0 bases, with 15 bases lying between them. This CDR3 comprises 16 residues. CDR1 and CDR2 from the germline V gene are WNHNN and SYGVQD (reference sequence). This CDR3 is CASTDARVTNTGELFF. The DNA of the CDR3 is TGCGCCAGCACAGACGCGCGGGTCACGAACACCGGGGAGCTGTTTTTT.

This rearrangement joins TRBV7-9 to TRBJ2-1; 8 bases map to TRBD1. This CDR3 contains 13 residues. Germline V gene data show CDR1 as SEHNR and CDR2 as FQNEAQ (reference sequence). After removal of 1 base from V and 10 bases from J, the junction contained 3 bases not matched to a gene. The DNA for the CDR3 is TGTGCCAGCAGCTTAGATCGGACAGGGGAGCAGTTCTTC. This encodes CASSLDRTGEQFF. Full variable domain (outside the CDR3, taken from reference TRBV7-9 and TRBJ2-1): DTGVSQNPRHKITKRGQNVTFRCDPISEHNRLYWYRQTLGQGPEFLTYFQNEAQLEKSRLLSDRFSAERPKGSFSTLEIQRTEQGDSAMYLCASSLDRTGEQFFGPGTRLTVL.

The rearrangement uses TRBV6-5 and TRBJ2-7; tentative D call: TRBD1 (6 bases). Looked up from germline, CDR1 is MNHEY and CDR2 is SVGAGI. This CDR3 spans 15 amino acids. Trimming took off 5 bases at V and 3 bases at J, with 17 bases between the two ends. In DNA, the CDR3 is TGTGCCAGCAGTCCCCCTTACAGGGTAGGCTACGAGCAGTACTTC. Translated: CASSPPYRVGYEQYF.

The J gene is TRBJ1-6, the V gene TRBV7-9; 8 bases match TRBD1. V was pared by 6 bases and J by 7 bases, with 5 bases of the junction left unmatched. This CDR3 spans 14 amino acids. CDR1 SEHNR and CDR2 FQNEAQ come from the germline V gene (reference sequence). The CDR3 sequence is CASRFRGPNSPLHF. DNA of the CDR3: TGTGCCAGCAGGTTCAGGGGGCCCAATTCACCCCTCCACTTT.

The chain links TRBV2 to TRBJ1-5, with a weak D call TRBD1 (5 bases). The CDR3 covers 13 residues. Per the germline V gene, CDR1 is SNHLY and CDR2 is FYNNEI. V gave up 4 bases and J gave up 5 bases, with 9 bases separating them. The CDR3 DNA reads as TGTGCCAGCAGTGGGGGGGTCGATCAGCCCCAGCATTTT. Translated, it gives CASSGGVDQPQHF.

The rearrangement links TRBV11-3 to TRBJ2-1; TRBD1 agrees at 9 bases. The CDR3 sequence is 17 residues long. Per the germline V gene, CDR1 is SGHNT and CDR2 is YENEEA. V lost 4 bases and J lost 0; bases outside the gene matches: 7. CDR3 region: CASSSNRGLSSYNEQFF. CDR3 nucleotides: TGTGCCAGCAGCTCTAACAGGGGGCTTAGCTCCTACAATGAGCAGTTCTTC.

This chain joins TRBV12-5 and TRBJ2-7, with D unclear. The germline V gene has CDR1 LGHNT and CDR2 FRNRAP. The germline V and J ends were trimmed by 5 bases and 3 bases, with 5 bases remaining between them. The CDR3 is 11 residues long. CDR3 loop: CASGVYYEQYF. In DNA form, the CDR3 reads TGTGCTAGTGGTGTTTACTACGAGCAGTACTTC.

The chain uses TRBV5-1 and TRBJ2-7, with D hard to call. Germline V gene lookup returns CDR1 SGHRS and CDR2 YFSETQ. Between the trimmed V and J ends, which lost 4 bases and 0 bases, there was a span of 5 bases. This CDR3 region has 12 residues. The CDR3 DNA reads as TGCGCCAGCAGCCAGGACTCCTACGAGCAGTACTTC. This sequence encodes CASSQDSYEQYF.